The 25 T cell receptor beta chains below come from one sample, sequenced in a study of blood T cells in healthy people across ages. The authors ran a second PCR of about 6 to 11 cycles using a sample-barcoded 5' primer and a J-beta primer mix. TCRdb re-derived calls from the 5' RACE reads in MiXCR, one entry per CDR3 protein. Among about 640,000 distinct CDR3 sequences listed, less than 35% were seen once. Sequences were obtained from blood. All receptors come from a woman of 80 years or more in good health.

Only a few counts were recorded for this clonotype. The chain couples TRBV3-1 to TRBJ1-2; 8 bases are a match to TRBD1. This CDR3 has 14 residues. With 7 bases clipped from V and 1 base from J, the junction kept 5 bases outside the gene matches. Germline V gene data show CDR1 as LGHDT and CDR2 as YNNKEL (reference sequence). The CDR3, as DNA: TGTGCCAGCACGCTGACAGGGGTTAACTATGGCTACACCTTC. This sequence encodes CASTLTGVNYGYTF.

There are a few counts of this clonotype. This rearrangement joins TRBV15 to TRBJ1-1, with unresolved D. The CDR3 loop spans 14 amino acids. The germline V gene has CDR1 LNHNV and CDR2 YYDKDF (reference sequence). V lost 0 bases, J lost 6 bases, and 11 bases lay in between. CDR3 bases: TGTGCCACCAGCAGAGATTTCTTAGCCGCTGAAGCTTTCTTT. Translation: CATSRDFLAAEAFF. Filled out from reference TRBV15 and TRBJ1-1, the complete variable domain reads DAMVIQNPRYQVTQFGKPVTLSCSQTLNHNVMYWYQQKSSQAPKLLFHYYDKDFNNEADTPDNFQSRRPNTSFCFLDIRSPGLGDTAMYLCATSRDFLAAEAFFGQGTRLTVV.

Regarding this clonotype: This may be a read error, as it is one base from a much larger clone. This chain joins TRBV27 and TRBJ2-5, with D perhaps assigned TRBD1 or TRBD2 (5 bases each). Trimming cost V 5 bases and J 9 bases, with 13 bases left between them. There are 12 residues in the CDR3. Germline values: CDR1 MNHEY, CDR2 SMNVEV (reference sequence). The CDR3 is CASSGVGGAQYF. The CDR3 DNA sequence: TGTGCCAGCAGTGGCGTTGGGGGAGCCCAGTACTTC.

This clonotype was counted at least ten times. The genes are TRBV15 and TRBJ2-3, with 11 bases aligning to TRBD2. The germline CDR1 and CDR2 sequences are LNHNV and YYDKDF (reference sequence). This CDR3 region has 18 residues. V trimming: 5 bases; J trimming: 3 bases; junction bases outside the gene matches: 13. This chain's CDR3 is CATSARLAGGFSTDTQYF. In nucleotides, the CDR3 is TGTGCCACCAGCGCCCGATTAGCGGGGGGGTTCTCGACAGATACGCAGTATTTT.

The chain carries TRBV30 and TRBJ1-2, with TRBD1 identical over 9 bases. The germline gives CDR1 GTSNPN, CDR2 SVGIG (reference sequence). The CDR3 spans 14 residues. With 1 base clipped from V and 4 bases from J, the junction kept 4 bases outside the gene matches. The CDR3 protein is CAWSDRGQGYGYTF. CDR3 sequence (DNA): TGTGCCTGGAGTGACAGGGGGCAAGGCTATGGCTACACCTTC.

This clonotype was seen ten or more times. DNA for the CDR3: TGTGCCAGCAGTTACGACGGGGCCAGCGGAGCTTTCTTT. This sequence encodes CASSYDGASGAFF. The chain carries TRBV6-6 and TRBJ1-1; a weak D match, TRBD1 (5 bases). The CDR3 covers 13 residues. V shed 2 bases and J shed 10 bases, with 14 bases lying between them. Per germline, CDR1 MNHNY and CDR2 SVGAGI (reference sequence).

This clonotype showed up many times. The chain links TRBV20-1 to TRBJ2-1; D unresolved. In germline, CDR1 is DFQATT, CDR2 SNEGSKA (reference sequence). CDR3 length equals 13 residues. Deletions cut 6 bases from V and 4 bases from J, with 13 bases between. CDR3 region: CSAKMPVYNEQFF. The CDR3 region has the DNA TGCAGTGCCAAGATGCCAGTTTACAATGAGCAGTTCTTC.

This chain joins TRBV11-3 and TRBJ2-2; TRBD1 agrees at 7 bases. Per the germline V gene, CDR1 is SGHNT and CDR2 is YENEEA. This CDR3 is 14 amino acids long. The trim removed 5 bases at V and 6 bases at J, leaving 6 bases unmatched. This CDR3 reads CASSPGQDAGELFF. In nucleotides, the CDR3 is TGTGCCAGCAGCCCCGGACAGGACGCCGGGGAGCTGTTTTTT.

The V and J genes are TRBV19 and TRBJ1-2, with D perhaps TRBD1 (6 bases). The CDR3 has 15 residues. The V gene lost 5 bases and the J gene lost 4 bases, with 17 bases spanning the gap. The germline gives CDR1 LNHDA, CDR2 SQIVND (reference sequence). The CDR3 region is CASSRGGTLGYGYTF. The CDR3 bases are TGTGCCAGTAGTCGGGGAGGGACACTCGGCTATGGCTACACCTTC.

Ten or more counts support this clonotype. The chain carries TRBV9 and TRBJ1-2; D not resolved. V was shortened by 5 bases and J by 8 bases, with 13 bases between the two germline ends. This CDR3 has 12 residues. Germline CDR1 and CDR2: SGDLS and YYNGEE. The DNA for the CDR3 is TGTGCCAGCAGGATGCCGGGGTTAGGCTACACCTTC. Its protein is CASRMPGLGYTF.

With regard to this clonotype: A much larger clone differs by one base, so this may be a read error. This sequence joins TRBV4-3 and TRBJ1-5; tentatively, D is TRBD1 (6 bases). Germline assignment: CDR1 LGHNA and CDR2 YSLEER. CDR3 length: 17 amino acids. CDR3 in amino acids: CASNQDPRGAGNQPQHF. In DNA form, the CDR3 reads TGCGCCAGCAACCAAGATCCTAGGGGGGCGGGCAATCAGCCCCAGCATTTT.

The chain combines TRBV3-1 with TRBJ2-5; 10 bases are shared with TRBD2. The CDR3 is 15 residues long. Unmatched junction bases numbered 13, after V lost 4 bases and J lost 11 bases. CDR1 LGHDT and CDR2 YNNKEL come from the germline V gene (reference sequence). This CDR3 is CASSPKRGGRNEQYF. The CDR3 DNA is TGTGCCAGCAGCCCAAAGCGGGGGGGCAGGAATGAGCAGTACTTC.

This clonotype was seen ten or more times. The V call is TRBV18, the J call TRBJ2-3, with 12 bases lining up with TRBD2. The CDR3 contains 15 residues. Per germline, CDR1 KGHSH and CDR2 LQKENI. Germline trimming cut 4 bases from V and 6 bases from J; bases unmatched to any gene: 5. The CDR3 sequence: CASSRPLAGGDTQYF. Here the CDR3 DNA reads TGTGCCAGCTCACGACCACTAGCGGGGGGCGATACGCAGTATTTT.

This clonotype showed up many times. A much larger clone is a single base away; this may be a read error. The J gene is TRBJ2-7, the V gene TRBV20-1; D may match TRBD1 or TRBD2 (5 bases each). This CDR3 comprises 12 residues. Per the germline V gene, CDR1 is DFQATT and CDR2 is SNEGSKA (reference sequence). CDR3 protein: CRARGRAYEQYF. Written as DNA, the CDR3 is TGCAGGGCTCGGGGCAGAGCCTACGAGCAGTACTTC.

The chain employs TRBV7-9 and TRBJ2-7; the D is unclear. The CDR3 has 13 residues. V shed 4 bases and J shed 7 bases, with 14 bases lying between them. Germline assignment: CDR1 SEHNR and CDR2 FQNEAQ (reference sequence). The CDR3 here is CASSSPVRMEQYF. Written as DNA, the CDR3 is TGTGCCAGCAGCTCCCCGGTGAGAATGGAGCAGTACTTC.

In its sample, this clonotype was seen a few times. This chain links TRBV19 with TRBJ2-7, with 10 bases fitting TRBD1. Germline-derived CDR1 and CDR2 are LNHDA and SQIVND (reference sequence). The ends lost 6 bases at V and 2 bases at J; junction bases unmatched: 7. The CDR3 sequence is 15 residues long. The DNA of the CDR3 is TGTGCCAGTAGCGATCCGGGACAGGGGACCTACGAGCAGTACTTC. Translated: CASSDPGQGTYEQYF. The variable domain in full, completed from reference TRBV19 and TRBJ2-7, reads DGGITQSPKYLFRKEGQNVTLSCEQNLNHDAMYWYRQDPGQGLRLIYYSQIVNDFQKGDIAEGYSVSREKKESFPLTVTSAQKNPTAFYLCASSDPGQGTYEQYFGPGTRLTVT.

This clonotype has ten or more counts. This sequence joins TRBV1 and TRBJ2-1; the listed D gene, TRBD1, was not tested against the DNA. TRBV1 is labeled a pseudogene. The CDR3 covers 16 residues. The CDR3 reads CTSSPNRGQANNEQFF. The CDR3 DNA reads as TGCACCAGCAGCCCCAACCGCGGGCAGGCTAACAATGAGCAGTTCTTC.

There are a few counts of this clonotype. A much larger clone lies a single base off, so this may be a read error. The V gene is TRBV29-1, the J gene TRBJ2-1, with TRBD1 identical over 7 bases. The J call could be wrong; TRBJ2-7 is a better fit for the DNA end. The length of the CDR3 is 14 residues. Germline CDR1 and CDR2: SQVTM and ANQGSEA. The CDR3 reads CSVGQGASYNEQYF. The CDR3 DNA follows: TGCAGCGTTGGACAGGGAGCCTCCTACAATGAGCAGTACTTC.

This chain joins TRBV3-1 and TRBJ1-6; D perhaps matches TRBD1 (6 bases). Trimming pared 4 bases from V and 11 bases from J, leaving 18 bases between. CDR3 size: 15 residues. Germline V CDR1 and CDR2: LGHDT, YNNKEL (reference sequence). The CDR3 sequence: CASSPLTRGPAPLHF. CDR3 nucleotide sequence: TGTGCCAGCAGCCCCCTGACTCGGGGGCCCGCACCCCTCCACTTT.

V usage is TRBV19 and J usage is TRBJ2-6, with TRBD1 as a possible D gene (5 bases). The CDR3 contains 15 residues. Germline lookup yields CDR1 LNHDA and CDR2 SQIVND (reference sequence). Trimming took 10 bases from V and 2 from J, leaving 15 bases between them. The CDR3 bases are TGTGCCAATAGCCCATGGGGCGCTGGGGCCAACGTCCTGACTTTC. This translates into CANSPWGAGANVLTF.

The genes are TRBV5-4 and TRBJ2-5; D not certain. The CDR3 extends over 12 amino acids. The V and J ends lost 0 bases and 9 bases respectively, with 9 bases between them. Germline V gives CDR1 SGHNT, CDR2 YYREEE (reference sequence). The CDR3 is CASSLGYEAQYF. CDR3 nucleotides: TGTGCCAGCAGCTTGGGTTACGAGGCCCAGTACTTC.

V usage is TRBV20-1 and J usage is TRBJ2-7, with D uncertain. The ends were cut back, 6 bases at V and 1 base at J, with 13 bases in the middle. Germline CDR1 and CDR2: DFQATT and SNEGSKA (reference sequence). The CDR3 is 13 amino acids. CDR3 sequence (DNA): TGCAGTGCGAGCCTGGCTGCTTCCTACGAGCAGTACTTC. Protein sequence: CSASLAASYEQYF.

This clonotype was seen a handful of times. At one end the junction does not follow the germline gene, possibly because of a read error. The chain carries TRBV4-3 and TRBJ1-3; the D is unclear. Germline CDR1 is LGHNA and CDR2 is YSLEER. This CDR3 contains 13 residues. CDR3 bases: TGCGCCAGTAGCCAAGCTCATGGAAACACCATATATTTT. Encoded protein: CASSQAHGNTIYF.

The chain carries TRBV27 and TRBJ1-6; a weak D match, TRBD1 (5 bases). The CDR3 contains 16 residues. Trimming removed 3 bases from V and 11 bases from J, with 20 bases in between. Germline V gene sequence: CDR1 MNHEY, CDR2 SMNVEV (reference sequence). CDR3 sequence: CASSFNGIRGGPPLHF. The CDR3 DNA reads TGTGCCAGCAGTTTCAACGGAATCCGCGGGGGACCACCCCTCCACTTT.

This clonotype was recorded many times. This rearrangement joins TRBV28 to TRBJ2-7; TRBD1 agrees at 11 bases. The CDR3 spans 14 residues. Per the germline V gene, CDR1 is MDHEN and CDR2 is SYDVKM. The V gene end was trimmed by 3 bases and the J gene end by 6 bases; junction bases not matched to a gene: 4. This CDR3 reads CASSFPGQGVEQYF. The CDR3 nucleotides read TGTGCCAGCAGTTTCCCGGGACAGGGGGTCGAGCAGTACTTC. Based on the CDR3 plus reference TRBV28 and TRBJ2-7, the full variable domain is DVKVTQSSRYLVKRTGEKVFLECVQDMDHENMFWYRQDPGLGLRLIYFSYDVKMKEKGDIPEGYSVSREKKERFSLILESASTNQTSMYLCASSFPGQGVEQYFGPGTRLTVT.